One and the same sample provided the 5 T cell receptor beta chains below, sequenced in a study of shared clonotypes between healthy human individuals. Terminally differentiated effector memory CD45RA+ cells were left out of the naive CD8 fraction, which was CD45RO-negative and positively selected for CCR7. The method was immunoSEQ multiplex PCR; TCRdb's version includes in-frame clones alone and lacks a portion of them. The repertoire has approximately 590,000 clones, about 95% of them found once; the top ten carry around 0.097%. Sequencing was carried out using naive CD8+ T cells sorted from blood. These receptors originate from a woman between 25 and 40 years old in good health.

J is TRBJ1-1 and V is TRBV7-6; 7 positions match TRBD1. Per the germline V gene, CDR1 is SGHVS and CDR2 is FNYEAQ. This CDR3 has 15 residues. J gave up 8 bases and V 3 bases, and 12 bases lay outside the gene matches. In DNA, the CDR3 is TGTGCCAGCAGCTTCCCGTACTCGGGCAGGGGGGAAGCTTTCTTT. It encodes CASSFPYSGRGEAFF. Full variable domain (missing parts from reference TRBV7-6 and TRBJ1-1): GAGVSQSPRYKVTKRGQDVALRCDPISGHVSLYWYRQALGQGPEFLTYFNYEAQQDKSGLPNDRFSAERPEGSISTLTIQRTEQRDSAMYRCASSFPYSGRGEAFFGQGTRLTVV.

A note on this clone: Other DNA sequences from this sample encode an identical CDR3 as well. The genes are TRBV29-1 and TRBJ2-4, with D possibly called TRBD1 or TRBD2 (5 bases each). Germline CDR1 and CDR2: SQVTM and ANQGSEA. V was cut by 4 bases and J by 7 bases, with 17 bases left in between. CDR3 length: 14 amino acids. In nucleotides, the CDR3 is TGCAGCGTTGGGATCCGGGACCTTGGGAACATTCAGTACTTC. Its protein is CSVGIRDLGNIQYF.

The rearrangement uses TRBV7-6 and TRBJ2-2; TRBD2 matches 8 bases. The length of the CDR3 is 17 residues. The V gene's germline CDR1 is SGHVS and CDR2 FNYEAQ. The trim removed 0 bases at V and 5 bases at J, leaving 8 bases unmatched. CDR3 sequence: CASSLAAPSGLTGELFF. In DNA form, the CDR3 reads TGTGCCAGCAGCTTAGCAGCCCCTAGCGGGTTAACCGGGGAGCTGTTTTTT.

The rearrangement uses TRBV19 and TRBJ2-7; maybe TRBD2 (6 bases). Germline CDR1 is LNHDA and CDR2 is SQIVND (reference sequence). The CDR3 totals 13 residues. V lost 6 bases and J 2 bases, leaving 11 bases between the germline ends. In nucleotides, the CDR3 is TGTGCCAGTAGCCCGACGGGAGCCTACGAGCAGTACTTC. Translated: CASSPTGAYEQYF. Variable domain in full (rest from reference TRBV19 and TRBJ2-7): DGGITQSPKYLFRKEGQNVTLSCEQNLNHDAMYWYRQDPGQGLRLIYYSQIVNDFQKGDIAEGYSVSREKKESFPLTVTSAQKNPTAFYLCASSPTGAYEQYFGPGTRLTVT.

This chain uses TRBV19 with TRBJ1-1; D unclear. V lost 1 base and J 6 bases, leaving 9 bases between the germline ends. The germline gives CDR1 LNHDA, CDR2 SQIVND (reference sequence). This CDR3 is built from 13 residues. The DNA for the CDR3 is TGTGCCAGTAGTATAGTCAGGAGTTCTGAAGCTTTCTTT. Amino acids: CASSIVRSSEAFF.